Included here is one T cell receptor beta chain sequence, with context. The antigen is undetermined. This sample is part of a study of T cell responses to AZD1222 COVID-19 vaccine. Study-wide points: CD4 TCRs linked to vaccination spanned spike, dominating at 160-218 and 743-854. There were repertoire samples only from the period after the peak T cell response.

The table came from immunoSEQ multiplex PCR; TCRdb's copy has only in-frame clones and leaves some out. The repertoire holds approximately 130,000 clones, with around 90% as singletons. The TCR originated in an adult who received the AZD1222 COVID-19 vaccine. The sample in question was peripheral blood, obtained 28 days after the second AZD1222 dose.

CDR3 sequence: CATSDASETSGKLNEQFF. In nucleotides, the CDR3 is TGTGCCACCAGTGATGCCTCCGAGACTAGCGGGAAATTGAATGAGCAGTTCTTC. The V gene is TRBV24-1, the J gene TRBJ2-1; 11 bases are shared with TRBD2. CDR3 length equals 18 residues. The germline gives CDR1 KGHDR, CDR2 SFDVKD. With 3 bases clipped from V and 7 bases from J, the junction kept 13 bases outside the gene matches.